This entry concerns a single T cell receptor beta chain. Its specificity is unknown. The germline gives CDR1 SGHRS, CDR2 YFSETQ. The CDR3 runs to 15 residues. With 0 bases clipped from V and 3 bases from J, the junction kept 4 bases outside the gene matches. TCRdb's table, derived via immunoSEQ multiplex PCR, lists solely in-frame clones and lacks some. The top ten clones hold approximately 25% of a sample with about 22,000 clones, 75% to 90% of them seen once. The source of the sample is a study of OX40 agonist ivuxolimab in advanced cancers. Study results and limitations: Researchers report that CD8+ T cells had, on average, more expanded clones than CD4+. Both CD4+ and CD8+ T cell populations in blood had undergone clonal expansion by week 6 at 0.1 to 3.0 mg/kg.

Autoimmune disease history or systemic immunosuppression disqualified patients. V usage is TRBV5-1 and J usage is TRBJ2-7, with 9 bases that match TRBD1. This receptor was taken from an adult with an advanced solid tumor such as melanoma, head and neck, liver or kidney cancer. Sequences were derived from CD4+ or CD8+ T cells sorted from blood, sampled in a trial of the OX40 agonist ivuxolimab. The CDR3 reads CASSLAGQGNYEQYF. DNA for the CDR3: TGCGCCAGCAGCTTGGCAGGACAGGGGAACTACGAGCAGTACTTC.